This T cell receptor (beta chain) was sequenced in a study of glioma-infiltrating T cells after dendritic cell vaccination. About the research overall: Dendritic cells derived from monocytes and pulsed with autologous tumor lysate formed the vaccine.

The CDR3 totals 16 residues. V dropped 2 bases and J dropped 7; count of bases not matched to a gene: 10. Germline V gives CDR1 PRHDT, CDR2 FYEKMQ (reference sequence). Here immunoSEQ multiplex PCR was the method, and the copy in TCRdb shows in-frame clones only, minus some. The data hold fewer than 85,000 clones, with about 90% observed a single time. This material consisted of blood, taken before dendritic cell vaccination. The TCR was taken from a human donor with glioblastoma. J is TRBJ2-3 and V is TRBV13, with TRBD2 identical over 9 bases. The CDR3 region has the DNA TGTGCCAGCAGCTTACAGGGGGAGCGGGAGGAATATACGCAGTATTTT. It is translated as CASSLQGEREEYTQYF.